The text below deals with one T cell receptor (beta chain). Its specificity is unknown. The data are from a study of cytomegalovirus exposure and HLA in healthy donors. Study findings and constraints: High specificity and sensitivity for cytomegalovirus status were reported for the classifier. Listed as cytomegalovirus-associated were 150 to 200 TCR beta chains.

PCR primers comprised 60 Vbeta and 13 Jbeta primers. Sequenced by immunoSEQ multiplex PCR; TCRdb stores in-frame clones only, minus some. The data hold about 130,000 clones, with approximately 82% observed a single time. The source is a boy aged 2 to 10 in good health and CMV-seronegative. Specimen: PBMCs.

The CDR3 spells CASSFQGADTQYF. DNA of the CDR3: TGCGCCAGCAGTTTTCAGGGTGCAGATACGCAGTATTTT. This chain uses TRBV5-1 with TRBJ2-3, with D perhaps matching TRBD1 (5 bases). V gave up 5 bases and J gave up 4 bases, with 11 bases separating them. The CDR3 runs 13 residues. Germline assignment: CDR1 SGHRS and CDR2 YFSETQ. Full variable domain (outside the CDR3, taken from reference TRBV5-1 and TRBJ2-3): KAGVTQTPRYLIKTRGQQVTLSCSPISGHRSVSWYQQTPGQGLQFLFEYFSETQRNKGNFPGRFSGRQFSNSRSEMNVSTLELGDSALYLCASSFQGADTQYFGPGTRLTVL.